The 18 T cell receptor beta chains below all came from one sample that was sequenced in a study of T-cell memory formation after mild COVID-19 (dated by TCRdb to 2020 to 2023). The method behind the library was 5' RACE. The run used an Illumina NovaSeq 6000. TCRdb reprocessing: public reads trimmed at Q25 with fastp, clones called with MiXCR, in-frame beta chains kept. Rows with a matching CDR3 protein are joined into one entry that keeps the most common DNA and genes. The table for this sample lists 220,000 or so distinct CDR3 sequences; around 8.8% of them were counted only once. The ten largest make up 3.5% to 4% of the sample. Input material: PBMCs or a T cell subset sorted from them (not recorded which). These receptors came from a man younger than 35 who had mild COVID-19 (a few samples of this study predate the infection). The sample titles of this study are shuffled in the database, so cell type and time point are left out; the donor was told from shared clones.

The chain joins TRBV14 to TRBJ1-2; 8 bases align to TRBD1. Germline V CDR1 and CDR2: SGHDN, FVKESK. The CDR3 has 14 residues. The V and J ends lost 4 bases and 7 bases, in that order; junction bases with no gene match: 8. The CDR3 reads CASSPGQGFAGYTF. CDR3 coding DNA: TGTGCCAGCAGCCCCGGACAGGGCTTCGCTGGCTACACCTTC. The full variable domain, its missing parts supplied by reference TRBV14 and TRBJ1-2, is EAGVTQFPSHSVIEKGQTVTLRCDPISGHDNLYWYRRVMGKEIKFLLHFVKESKQDESGMPNNRFLAERTGGTYSTLKVQPAELEDSGVYFCASSPGQGFAGYTFGSGTRLTVV.

This clonotype has more than one count but fewer than ten. The chain joins TRBV2 to TRBJ2-5; 7 bases are a match to TRBD2. The CDR3 length is 12 residues. The ends lost 7 bases at V and 5 bases at J; junction bases unmatched: 4. Germline loops: CDR1 SNHLY, CDR2 FYNNEI. CDR3 sequence (DNA): TGTGCCAGCAATCGGGGAGGGGAGACCCAGTACTTC. It codes for CASNRGGETQYF.

This clonotype has only a few counts. This rearrangement joins TRBV5-1 to TRBJ1-1; tentative D call: TRBD1 (5 bases). This CDR3 has 13 amino acids. From germline, CDR1 is SGHRS and CDR2 YFSETQ. V was pared by 10 bases and J by 0 bases, with 13 bases between. This CDR3 reads CAGAEGLNTEAFF. Written as DNA, the CDR3 is TGCGCCGGGGCTGAGGGGTTGAACACTGAAGCTTTCTTT.

The genes are TRBV4-3 and TRBJ1-6; weak D call: TRBD1 (6 bases). The CDR3 is 16 residues long. V lost 1 base, J lost 7 bases, and 14 bases lay in between. Germline values: CDR1 LGHNA, CDR2 YSLEER. The CDR3, as DNA: TGCGCCAGCAGCCAAGTCTTAGGGACATTGAATTCACCCCTCCACTTT. Encoded protein: CASSQVLGTLNSPLHF.

V usage is TRBV5-1 and J usage is TRBJ1-1; weak D call: TRBD1 (5 bases). V dropped 3 bases and J dropped 0 bases, with 9 bases sitting between them. The CDR3 contains 14 residues. From germline, CDR1 is SGHRS and CDR2 YFSETQ. CDR3 nucleotides: TGCGCCAGCAGCTCGTGGGGGTTGAACACTGAAGCTTTCTTT. Its protein product is CASSSWGLNTEAFF.

This clonotype was seen repeatedly, ten times or more. This chain uses TRBV29-1 with TRBJ2-1; D is undetermined. V lost 0 bases, J lost 9 bases, and 12 bases lay in between. The germline CDR1 and CDR2 sequences are SQVTM and ANQGSEA. This CDR3 comprises 13 residues. CDR3 bases: TGCAGCGTTGAAGATCCCACCAGAGTTGAGCAGTTCTTC. Its translation: CSVEDPTRVEQFF.

This clonotype has ten or more counts. V and J are TRBV10-3 and TRBJ2-1; 8 bases map to TRBD1. Germline trimming cut 11 bases from V and 5 bases from J; bases unmatched to any gene: 11. The germline gives CDR1 ENHRY, CDR2 SYGVKD. The CDR3 is made up of 14 amino acids. CDR3 loop: CASLFGQGNNEQFF. The CDR3 DNA reads TGTGCCTCCCTCTTCGGACAGGGTAACAATGAGCAGTTCTTC.

This sequence joins TRBV10-3 and TRBJ2-1; no firm D call. The CDR3 sequence is 14 residues long. Trimming removed 0 bases from V and 4 bases from J, with 7 bases in between. The germline CDR1 and CDR2 sequences are ENHRY and SYGVKD. The DNA for the CDR3 is TGTGCCATCAGTGAGTCAAAAGGGTACAATGAGCAGTTCTTC. Translation: CAISESKGYNEQFF.

This clonotype was detected ten times or more. The V call is TRBV5-6, the J call TRBJ2-3, with no clear D. The CDR3 spans 17 residues. The germline V gene has CDR1 SGHDT and CDR2 YYEEEE. Trimming cost V 0 bases and J 5 bases, with 19 bases left between them. CDR3 amino acids: CASSLEEWTDRGDTQYF. The CDR3 DNA reads as TGTGCCAGCAGCTTGGAGGAATGGACGGACCGCGGAGATACGCAGTATTTT. Based on the CDR3 plus reference TRBV5-6 and TRBJ2-3, the full variable domain is DAGVTQSPTHLIKTRGQQVTLRCSPKSGHDTVSWYQQALGQGPQFIFQYYEEEERQRGNFPDRFSGHQFPNYSSELNVNALLLGDSALYLCASSLEEWTDRGDTQYFGPGTRLTVL.

The rearrangement uses TRBV12-3 or TRBV12-4 and TRBJ2-5; 8 positions match TRBD1. J gave up 2 bases and V 4 bases, and 3 bases lay outside the gene matches. The CDR3 totals 14 residues. CDR3 bases: TGTGCCAGCAGTTACTGGACAGGGCAAGAGACCCAGTACTTC. Its translation: CASSYWTGQETQYF.

This clonotype was detected only a few times. The chain joins TRBV6-5 to TRBJ1-1; D is unclear. The CDR3 covers 15 residues. Germline CDR1 and CDR2: MNHEY and SVGAGI. V gave up 7 bases and J gave up 1 base, with 16 bases separating them. CDR3 protein: CASTPPMTGNTEAFF. DNA for the CDR3: TGTGCCAGCACACCCCCCATGACCGGGAACACTGAAGCTTTCTTT.

The chain links TRBV20-1 to TRBJ1-2; the D gene is possibly TRBD1 (6 bases). Trimming took 8 bases from V and 1 from J, leaving 11 bases between them. The CDR3 loop spans 12 amino acids. Germline V gives CDR1 DFQATT, CDR2 SNEGSKA (reference sequence). The CDR3 nucleotides read TGCAGTACTGGACAGCTTAACTATGGCTACACCTTC. This sequence encodes CSTGQLNYGYTF.

This clonotype was found a few times. This sequence joins TRBV11-2 and TRBJ2-1; weak D call: TRBD1 (5 bases). Trimming removed 4 bases from V and 6 bases from J, with 16 bases in between. CDR1 is SGHAT, CDR2 FQNNGV, per germline. The CDR3 totals 15 residues. This chain's CDR3 is CASSSEWGWTNEQFF. The CDR3 nucleotides are TGTGCCAGCAGCTCGGAGTGGGGCTGGACCAATGAGCAGTTCTTC.

This clonotype has only a few counts. The rearrangement links TRBV10-3 to TRBJ2-3; 8 bases are shared with TRBD1. Germline CDR1 is ENHRY and CDR2 is SYGVKD. The CDR3 spans 13 residues. Trimming at V came to 9 bases and at J to 1 base, leaving 3 bases not matched to a gene. The chain's CDR3 is CAIQGVGTDTQYF. CDR3 DNA: TGTGCCATACAGGGGGTCGGCACAGATACGCAGTATTTT.

This chain joins TRBV10-3 and TRBJ1-6, with D possibly being TRBD1 (6 bases). The CDR3 contains 15 residues. With 4 bases removed from V and 2 bases from J, the gap between germline ends came to 9 bases. The germline V gene has CDR1 ENHRY and CDR2 SYGVKD. CDR3 nucleotides: TGTGCCATCAGTGGGGGGGCGACCTATAATTCACCCCTCCACTTT. Residues: CAISGGATYNSPLHF.

This clonotype was observed a few times. This sequence joins TRBV6-2 or TRBV6-3 and TRBJ2-1; 8 bases map to TRBD2. Germline CDR1 reads MNHEY; CDR2 reads SVGEGT. The CDR3 runs to 17 residues. Germline trimming cut 0 bases from V and 2 bases from J; bases unmatched to any gene: 6. CDR3 sequence: CASSYSGLARTYNEQFF. As DNA, the CDR3 is TGTGCCAGCAGTTACTCTGGACTAGCCCGAACCTACAATGAGCAGTTCTTC.

The chain's CDR3 is CASRTDRNEKLFF. CDR3 DNA: TGCGCCAGCAGAACGGACAGAAATGAAAAACTGTTTTTT. This chain links TRBV5-1 with TRBJ1-4; a weak D match, TRBD1 (6 bases). CDR1 and CDR2 from the germline V gene are SGHRS and YFSETQ. This CDR3 is 13 amino acids long. The V end was cut by 5 bases, the J end by 5 bases, with 10 bases between.

This clonotype has a handful of counts. The gene calls are TRBV12-3 or TRBV12-4 and TRBJ2-3, with 8 bases lining up with TRBD1. The CDR3 runs to 14 residues. Trimming took 2 bases from V and 3 from J; bases not matched to a gene: 1. CDR3 nucleotide sequence: TGTGCCAGCAGTTTATACAGGGGGACAGATACGCAGTATTTT. It translates to CASSLYRGTDTQYF.